Described below is a single TCR beta chain sequence and its context. Its specificity is unknown. The PCR ran on 60 Vbeta and 13 Jbeta primers. As handled by the study authors: Per a later analysis, the number of unique TCR beta chains was some 75 million, of which around 10 million were shared. Profiling relied on immunoSEQ multiplex PCR, and the TCRdb table lists in-frame clones only, not all of them. For V, J and clone size, that table is used; D and trimming come from the DNA. Seen here are around 200,000 clones, over 75% observed once, and the top ten hold 2.5% to 4%. V lost 3 bases to trimming and J lost 10 bases; unmatched junction nucleotides: 7. CDR3 size: 13 residues. The germline gives CDR1 SGHTA, CDR2 FQGNSA. These data are taken from a study of cytomegalovirus exposure and HLA in healthy donors. Findings and caveats of the study: According to the study, 160 or so TCR beta chains were cytomegalovirus-associated.

Sequences were obtained from PBMCs. The V call is TRBV7-2, the J call TRBJ1-1; TRBD1 matches 8 bases. This clonotype was obtained from a female donor in good health and CMV-seronegative. In DNA form, the CDR3 reads TGTGCCAGCAGCTTGGACAGGGTGGCGGGAGCTTTCTTT. Protein sequence: CASSLDRVAGAFF.